The source of this TCR beta chain is a study of T-cell reconstitution after alpha-beta-depleted transplantation in children. The TCRbeta library incorporated unique molecular identifiers. One entry per CDR3 protein results from TCRdb running MiXCR on the PCR reads. The sample consists of 500,000 to 750,000 distinct CDR3 sequences, 10% to 15% of them appearing once. CDR3 length: 16 residues. Germline V CDR1 and CDR2: LNHNV, YYDKDF (reference sequence). V dropped 2 bases and J dropped 1; count of bases not matched to a gene: 6. The clonotype originates from a male patient between 10 and 17 years old who had a stem cell transplant for acute myeloid leukemia, so the T cells may come from the graft donor. The chain links TRBV15 to TRBJ1-1; 8 bases are a match to TRBD1. The source was PBMCs, mostly from graft donor cells, collected 360 days after TCRalphabeta/CD19-depleted stem cell transplant. CDR3 coding DNA: TGTGCCACCAGCAGACCGCAGGGGGCTCGGAACACTGAAGCTTTCTTT. Its translation: CATSRPQGARNTEAFF.